Below, 30 T cell receptor beta chains from the same sample are listed, as sequenced in a study of beta chain features in type 1 diabetes. Investigators reverse transcribed all isolated RNA, so they sequenced expressed TCRB transcripts. Here immunoSEQ multiplex PCR was the method, and the copy in TCRdb shows in-frame clones only, minus some. The sample records hundreds of thousands of clones, roughly 31% being singletons. Source material: naive CD4+ T cells from blood. These receptors originate from a man younger than 35 in good health.

The chain couples TRBV2 to TRBJ1-5; no definite D call. From germline, CDR1 is SNHLY and CDR2 FYNNEI. The CDR3 has 13 residues. Trimming left V 4 bases short and J 7 bases short, with 11 bases between. The CDR3 DNA follows: TGTGCCAGCAGTGTCCAGGCTGGGCAGCCCCAGCATTTT. This gives the protein CASSVQAGQPQHF.

The chain recombines TRBV7-2 with TRBJ2-4; D not resolved. This CDR3 region has 14 residues. V was trimmed by 3 bases and J by 7 bases, leaving 13 bases between them. The germline CDR1 and CDR2 sequences are SGHTA and FQGNSA. The CDR3 DNA follows: TGTGCCAGCAGCTTTGACGCGACAACTAACATTCAGTACTTC. It translates to CASSFDATTNIQYF.

The chain recombines TRBV7-6 with TRBJ2-5; 9 positions match TRBD2. The V gene end was trimmed by 2 bases and the J gene end by 2 bases; junction bases not matched to a gene: 6. CDR3 length: 16 residues. Looked up from germline, CDR1 is SGHVS and CDR2 is FNYEAQ. The CDR3 protein is CASSLWGSGGQETQYF. The DNA for the CDR3 is TGTGCCAGCAGCTTATGGGGTAGCGGGGGTCAAGAGACCCAGTACTTC.

J is TRBJ1-1 and V is TRBV5-6; 8 nucleotides match TRBD1. The CDR3 is 13 amino acids. Germline V CDR1 and CDR2: SGHDT, YYEEEE. V was clipped by 5 bases and J by 4 bases; unmatched bases: 4. The CDR3 DNA reads TGTGCCAGCAGTCACACAGGGGGCACTGAAGCTTTCTTT. The encoded protein is CASSHTGGTEAFF.

CDR3 residues: CAWSVRIGWYEQYF. CDR3 coding DNA: TGTGCCTGGAGTGTACGAATTGGATGGTACGAGCAGTACTTC. V usage is TRBV30 and J usage is TRBJ2-7; no clear D. CDR1 GTSNPN and CDR2 SVGIG come from the germline V gene (reference sequence). V was trimmed by 0 bases and J by 4 bases, leaving 13 bases between them. CDR3 length equals 14 residues.

The chain employs TRBV4-2 and TRBJ2-4; 8 bases line up with TRBD1. V shed 5 bases, J shed 4 bases, and the junction held 4 bases outside the gene matches. Germline loops: CDR1 LGHNA, CDR2 YNFKEQ. The CDR3 spans 14 residues. CDR3 loop: CASSGTGDKNIQYF. The CDR3 nucleotides read TGTGCCAGCAGCGGGACAGGCGATAAAAACATTCAGTACTTC.

This clone was found a few times. This chain connects TRBV5-1 to TRBJ2-4, with unresolved D. V shed 0 bases and J shed 6 bases, with 1 base lying between them. The CDR3 has 11 amino acids. The germline V gene encodes CDR1 SGHRS and CDR2 YFSETQ. This CDR3 is CASSLGNIQYF. CDR3 nucleotides: TGCGCCAGCAGCTTGGGAAACATTCAGTACTTC.

CDR3 DNA sequence: TGTGCCAGCAGCTCCCCGGGACAGCACACAGATACGCAGTATTTT. It yields the protein CASSSPGQHTDTQYF. The genes are TRBV7-9 and TRBJ2-3; TRBD1 matches at 7 bases. The length of the CDR3 is 15 residues. Germline V gene data show CDR1 as SEHNR and CDR2 as FQNEAQ (reference sequence). The V segment lost 4 bases and the J segment 2 bases; nucleotides outside the gene matches: 6.

A few counts support this clone. The rearrangement joins TRBV4-2 to TRBJ2-3; D is perhaps TRBD1 (5 bases). The V end was cut by 1 base, the J end by 2 bases, with 10 bases between. The CDR3 has 15 amino acids. Germline V gene lookup returns CDR1 LGHNA and CDR2 YNFKEQ. The CDR3 protein is CASSQGQLPTDTQYF. CDR3 coding DNA: TGTGCCAGCAGCCAAGGACAGCTACCCACAGATACGCAGTATTTT.

This clone appeared a few times. The rearrangement uses TRBV28 and TRBJ2-6, with no clear D. The CDR3 covers 16 residues. The V and J ends lost 1 base and 0 bases respectively, with 7 bases between them. Germline V CDR1 and CDR2: MDHEN, SYDVKM. The CDR3 loop is CASSLLIYSGANVLTF. The CDR3 DNA follows: TGTGCCAGCAGTTTATTGATATACTCTGGGGCCAACGTCCTGACTTTC.

A single count supports this clone. The rearrangement links TRBV28 to TRBJ2-5; 8 positions agree with TRBD2. Germline lookup yields CDR1 MDHEN and CDR2 SYDVKM. The V gene end was trimmed by 6 bases and the J gene end by 3 bases; junction bases not matched to a gene: 6. The CDR3 contains 14 residues. CDR3 coding DNA: TGTGCCAGCAGGATCCAAGCGGGAGAAGAGACCCAGTACTTC. Translating it yields CASRIQAGEETQYF. The full variable domain, completed using reference TRBV28 and TRBJ2-5, is DVKVTQSSRYLVKRTGEKVFLECVQDMDHENMFWYRQDPGLGLRLIYFSYDVKMKEKGDIPEGYSVSREKKERFSLILESASTNQTSMYLCASRIQAGEETQYFGPGTRLLVL.

A few counts support this clone. The rearrangement uses TRBV29-1 and TRBJ2-3; D gene ambiguous. V lost 8 bases and J 2 bases, leaving 11 bases between the germline ends. CDR3 length: 12 amino acids. Germline CDR1 is SQVTM and CDR2 is ANQGSEA. Here the CDR3 reads CSPRTYTDTQYF. As DNA, the CDR3 is TGCAGCCCGAGGACCTACACAGATACGCAGTATTTT.

V is TRBV29-1 and J is TRBJ2-3; 7 bases fit TRBD1. CDR3 size: 15 residues. Per the germline V gene, CDR1 is SQVTM and CDR2 is ANQGSEA. V was clipped by 6 bases and J by 5 bases; unmatched bases: 14. The CDR3: CSVARDRAVGDTQYF. Written as DNA, the CDR3 is TGCAGCGTAGCCCGAGACAGGGCGGTCGGAGATACGCAGTATTTT.

The rearrangement uses TRBV29-1 and TRBJ1-1; no reliable D call. The CDR3 covers 13 residues. Germline V gene sequence: CDR1 SQVTM, CDR2 ANQGSEA. Trimming cost V 2 bases and J 1 base, with 8 bases left between them. The DNA for the CDR3 is TGCAGCGTTGAACGAGGAGGGAACACTGAAGCTTTCTTT. Protein sequence: CSVERGGNTEAFF.

This clone was seen a few times. The J gene is TRBJ2-6, the V gene TRBV4-1; no reliable D call. Germline loops: CDR1 MGHRA, CDR2 YSYEKL. This CDR3 is built from 18 residues. V was pared by 1 base and J by 1 base, with 14 bases between. As DNA, the CDR3 is TGCGCCAGCAGCCAAGCACGCGGCGTAGGATCTGGGGCCAACGTCCTGACTTTC. Its protein is CASSQARGVGSGANVLTF.

This clone showed up just a few times. This chain links TRBV30 with TRBJ2-1, with 8 bases aligning to TRBD2. Germline V gives CDR1 GTSNPN, CDR2 SVGIG (reference sequence). This CDR3 comprises 13 residues. Trimming took 4 bases from V and 3 from J; bases not matched to a gene: 2. The CDR3 reads CAWKAGVYNEQFF. As DNA, the CDR3 is TGTGCCTGGAAAGCGGGAGTCTACAATGAGCAGTTCTTC.

The chain employs TRBV10-3 and TRBJ2-5; 7 positions agree with TRBD1. V lost 4 bases, J lost 0 bases, and 5 bases stayed unmatched. The germline V gene has CDR1 ENHRY and CDR2 SYGVKD. The CDR3 totals 15 residues. The CDR3 DNA follows: TGTGCCATCAGTGGGGGACAGCGGTACCAAGAGACCCAGTACTTC. Protein: CAISGGQRYQETQYF.

The rearrangement uses TRBV28 and TRBJ2-1; 9 bases match TRBD2. Germline V CDR1 and CDR2: MDHEN, SYDVKM. The CDR3 is 15 residues long. V shed 2 bases and J 2 bases; nucleotides not matched to a gene: 1. CDR3 residues: CASSLAGGAYNEQFF. The CDR3 nucleotides are TGTGCCAGCAGTTTAGCGGGAGGGGCCTACAATGAGCAGTTCTTC.

This clone has only a few counts. The chain carries TRBV7-8 and TRBJ2-3; TRBD2 aligns across 16 bases. The CDR3 runs 20 residues. V shed 5 bases and J 1 base; nucleotides not matched to a gene: 12. Germline V gene lookup returns CDR1 SGHVS and CDR2 FQNEAQ. CDR3 in amino acids: CASSPLRGTSGRVGTDTQYF. The CDR3 DNA reads as TGTGCCAGCAGCCCCCTTAGGGGGACTAGCGGGAGGGTTGGCACAGATACGCAGTATTTT.

This clone was observed a handful of times. The gene calls are TRBV10-3 and TRBJ2-3, with D tentatively TRBD2 (5 bases). The CDR3 covers 17 residues. Germline V gene lookup returns CDR1 ENHRY and CDR2 SYGVKD. With 4 bases removed from V and 0 bases from J, the gap between germline ends came to 17 bases. The CDR3 region has the DNA TGTGCCATCAGTGCTAACGGGGTCCCGCGTAGCACAGATACGCAGTATTTT. Protein product: CAISANGVPRSTDTQYF.

This clone has only a few counts. The V gene is TRBV5-1, the J gene TRBJ2-3; 9 nucleotides match TRBD1. V lost 4 bases, J lost 4 bases, and 4 bases stayed unmatched. This CDR3 contains 14 residues. Germline V gene sequence: CDR1 SGHRS, CDR2 YFSETQ. The CDR3 DNA reads TGCGCCAGCAGCCAGGACAGGGGCCCAGATACGCAGTATTTT. This encodes CASSQDRGPDTQYF.

This rearrangement joins TRBV9 to TRBJ2-7, with 7 bases lining up with TRBD2. Germline-derived CDR1 and CDR2 are SGDLS and YYNGEE. The CDR3 extends over 15 amino acids. The J segment lost 6 bases and the V segment lost 0 bases, leaving 9 bases of the junction unmatched. The CDR3 DNA is TGTGCCAGCAGCGTAGATCCAGCGGGGTACGGCGAGCAGTACTTC. Residues: CASSVDPAGYGEQYF. The full variable domain, its missing parts supplied by reference TRBV9 and TRBJ2-7, is DSGVTQTPKHLITATGQRVTLRCSPRSGDLSVYWYQQSLDQGLQFLIQYYNGEERAKGNILERFSAQQFPDLHSELNLSSLELGDSALYFCASSVDPAGYGEQYFGPGTRLTVT.

The V and J genes are TRBV30 and TRBJ2-5, with a weak D call TRBD2 (5 bases). CDR1 is GTSNPN, CDR2 SVGIG, per germline (reference sequence). The V gene lost 0 bases and the J gene lost 6 bases, with 11 bases spanning the gap. The CDR3 is 13 amino acids. The DNA of the CDR3 is TGTGCCTGGAGTGTGGAGGCCATGAAGACCCAGTACTTC. This sequence encodes CAWSVEAMKTQYF. Variable domain in full (rest from reference TRBV30 and TRBJ2-5): SQTIHQWPATLVQPVGSPLSLECTVEGTSNPNLYWYRQAAGRGLQLLFYSVGIGQISSEVPQNLSASRPQDRQFILSSKKLLLSDSGFYLCAWSVEAMKTQYFGPGTRLLVL.

Only a few counts were recorded for this clone. The rearrangement links TRBV6-5 to TRBJ2-2; D not certain. The germline CDR1 and CDR2 sequences are MNHEY and SVGAGI. V lost 3 bases, J lost 1 base, and 9 bases lay in between. CDR3 length: 15 amino acids. CDR3 protein: CASSYRAENTGELFF. For the CDR3, the DNA is TGTGCCAGCAGTTATCGTGCGGAGAACACCGGGGAGCTGTTTTTT.

This clone appeared a single time. This sequence joins TRBV5-1 and TRBJ2-2; no clear D. V was shortened by 4 bases and J by 9 bases, with 13 bases between the two germline ends. The germline V gene encodes CDR1 SGHRS and CDR2 YFSETQ. This CDR3 is built from 13 residues. In nucleotides, the CDR3 is TGCGCCAGCAGCCCGGTCCAACCTCGGGAGCTGTTTTTT. As protein: CASSPVQPRELFF.

This chain links TRBV5-4 with TRBJ2-3; a possible D gene is TRBD1 (7 bases). This CDR3 comprises 12 residues. Germline CDR1 SGHNT, CDR2 YYREEE (reference sequence). The ends were cut back, 4 bases at V and 10 bases at J, with 13 bases in the middle. CDR3 in amino acids: CASSRERGPQYF. As DNA, the CDR3 is TGTGCCAGCAGCCGGGAGAGGGGGCCGCAGTATTTT.

This chain joins TRBV19 and TRBJ2-1, with 9 positions matching TRBD1. CDR1 LNHDA and CDR2 SQIVND come from the germline V gene (reference sequence). The CDR3 consists of 14 residues. The V and J ends lost 8 bases and 5 bases, in that order; junction bases with no gene match: 7. This chain's CDR3 is CASRDRVPHNEQFF. CDR3 sequence (DNA): TGTGCCAGTCGGGACAGGGTCCCACACAATGAGCAGTTCTTC.

Only a few counts were recorded for this clone. The rearrangement links TRBV14 to TRBJ2-1; D remains ambiguous. CDR1 is SGHDN, CDR2 FVKESK, per germline. Trimming took off 0 bases at V and 5 bases at J, with 8 bases between the two ends. The length of the CDR3 is 14 residues. The CDR3 sequence: CASSQDLVNNEQFF. DNA for the CDR3: TGTGCCAGCAGCCAAGATCTTGTCAACAATGAGCAGTTCTTC.

This chain joins TRBV11-2 and TRBJ2-5; D not resolved. Germline values: CDR1 SGHAT, CDR2 FQNNGV. The CDR3 loop spans 16 amino acids. Trimming stripped 3 bases from V and 1 base from J, with 15 bases between. The CDR3 here is CASSFGTARIQETQYF. CDR3 nucleotides: TGTGCCAGCAGCTTCGGTACAGCACGAATCCAAGAGACCCAGTACTTC.

The table lists this clone with a few counts. CDR3 protein: CSVVGAGVTYNEQFF. In nucleotides, the CDR3 is TGCAGCGTTGTAGGGGCGGGAGTGACCTACAATGAGCAGTTCTTC. J is TRBJ2-1 and V is TRBV29-1; 7 nucleotides match TRBD2. The length of the CDR3 is 15 residues. Trimming removed 4 bases from V and 2 bases from J; junction bases left unmatched: 8. Germline loops: CDR1 SQVTM, CDR2 ANQGSEA.